The 3 T cell receptor beta chains listed next were all sequenced from one sample in a study of shared clonotypes between healthy human individuals. TCRdb's copy holds only in-frame clones and misses some; the assay was immunoSEQ multiplex PCR. The sample holds around 700,000 clones, around 78% seen once. Sequencing input: memory CD4+ T cells sorted from blood. Subset here: CD45RA-negative fraction. The receptors stem from a woman in her 30s in good health.

V usage is TRBV7-9 and J usage is TRBJ1-2; the match to TRBD1 covers 7 bases. Germline V gene data show CDR1 as SEHNR and CDR2 as FQNEAQ (reference sequence). The CDR3 contains 16 residues. The V gene end was trimmed by 4 bases and the J gene end by 5 bases; junction bases not matched to a gene: 13. The CDR3 DNA reads as TGTGCCAGCAGCTCCGCGAGGGGGCCAAGAGATTATGGCTACACCTTC. This codes for CASSSARGPRDYGYTF.

CDR3 sequence reads: CASSDDRGYTGELFF. In DNA, the CDR3 is TGTGCCAGCAGTGACGACAGGGGGTACACCGGGGAGCTGTTTTTT. This chain connects TRBV6-1 to TRBJ2-2; 9 nucleotides line up with TRBD1. The length of the CDR3 is 15 residues. The V segment lost 3 bases and the J segment 3 bases; nucleotides outside the gene matches: 2. The germline gives CDR1 MNHNS, CDR2 SASEGT.

This chain connects TRBV5-1 to TRBJ2-3; D gene ambiguous. The CDR3 totals 12 residues. The germline gives CDR1 SGHRS, CDR2 YFSETQ. Between the trimmed V and J ends, which lost 4 bases and 5 bases, there was a span of 8 bases. The CDR3 nucleotides read TGCGCCAGCAGCCCCGAGCGAGATACGCAGTATTTT. This encodes CASSPERDTQYF.